The T cell receptor beta chain under discussion was sequenced for a study of blood T cells in healthy people across ages. The V end was cut by 0 bases, the J end by 5 bases, with 8 bases between. The germline V gene encodes CDR1 SGDLS and CDR2 YYNGEE. The CDR3 is 13 residues long. For the second PCR, which ran for roughly 7 to 11 cycles, a sample-barcoded 5' primer and a J-beta primer mix were used. TCRdb independently ran MiXCR on the 5' RACE reads; one entry per CDR3 protein. The sample shows around 320,000 distinct CDR3 sequences, about 25% of them seen only once. This sequence originates from a woman between 65 and 79 years old in good health. V is TRBV9 and J is TRBJ2-5, with D uncertain. Material: blood. CDR3 sequence: CASSVGILETQYF. DNA for the CDR3: TGTGCCAGCAGCGTAGGAATTCTGGAGACCCAGTACTTC.